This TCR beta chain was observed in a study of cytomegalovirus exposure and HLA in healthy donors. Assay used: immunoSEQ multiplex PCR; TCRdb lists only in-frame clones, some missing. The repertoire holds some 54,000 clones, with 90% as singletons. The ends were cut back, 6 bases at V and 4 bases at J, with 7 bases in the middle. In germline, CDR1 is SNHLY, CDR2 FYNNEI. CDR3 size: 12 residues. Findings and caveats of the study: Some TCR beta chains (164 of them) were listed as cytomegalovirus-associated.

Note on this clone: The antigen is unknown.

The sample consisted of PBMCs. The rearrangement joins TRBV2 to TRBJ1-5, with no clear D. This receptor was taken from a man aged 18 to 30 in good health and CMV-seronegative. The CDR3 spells CASRKQNQPQHF. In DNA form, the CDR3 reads TGTGCCAGCAGAAAACAGAATCAGCCCCAGCATTTT.